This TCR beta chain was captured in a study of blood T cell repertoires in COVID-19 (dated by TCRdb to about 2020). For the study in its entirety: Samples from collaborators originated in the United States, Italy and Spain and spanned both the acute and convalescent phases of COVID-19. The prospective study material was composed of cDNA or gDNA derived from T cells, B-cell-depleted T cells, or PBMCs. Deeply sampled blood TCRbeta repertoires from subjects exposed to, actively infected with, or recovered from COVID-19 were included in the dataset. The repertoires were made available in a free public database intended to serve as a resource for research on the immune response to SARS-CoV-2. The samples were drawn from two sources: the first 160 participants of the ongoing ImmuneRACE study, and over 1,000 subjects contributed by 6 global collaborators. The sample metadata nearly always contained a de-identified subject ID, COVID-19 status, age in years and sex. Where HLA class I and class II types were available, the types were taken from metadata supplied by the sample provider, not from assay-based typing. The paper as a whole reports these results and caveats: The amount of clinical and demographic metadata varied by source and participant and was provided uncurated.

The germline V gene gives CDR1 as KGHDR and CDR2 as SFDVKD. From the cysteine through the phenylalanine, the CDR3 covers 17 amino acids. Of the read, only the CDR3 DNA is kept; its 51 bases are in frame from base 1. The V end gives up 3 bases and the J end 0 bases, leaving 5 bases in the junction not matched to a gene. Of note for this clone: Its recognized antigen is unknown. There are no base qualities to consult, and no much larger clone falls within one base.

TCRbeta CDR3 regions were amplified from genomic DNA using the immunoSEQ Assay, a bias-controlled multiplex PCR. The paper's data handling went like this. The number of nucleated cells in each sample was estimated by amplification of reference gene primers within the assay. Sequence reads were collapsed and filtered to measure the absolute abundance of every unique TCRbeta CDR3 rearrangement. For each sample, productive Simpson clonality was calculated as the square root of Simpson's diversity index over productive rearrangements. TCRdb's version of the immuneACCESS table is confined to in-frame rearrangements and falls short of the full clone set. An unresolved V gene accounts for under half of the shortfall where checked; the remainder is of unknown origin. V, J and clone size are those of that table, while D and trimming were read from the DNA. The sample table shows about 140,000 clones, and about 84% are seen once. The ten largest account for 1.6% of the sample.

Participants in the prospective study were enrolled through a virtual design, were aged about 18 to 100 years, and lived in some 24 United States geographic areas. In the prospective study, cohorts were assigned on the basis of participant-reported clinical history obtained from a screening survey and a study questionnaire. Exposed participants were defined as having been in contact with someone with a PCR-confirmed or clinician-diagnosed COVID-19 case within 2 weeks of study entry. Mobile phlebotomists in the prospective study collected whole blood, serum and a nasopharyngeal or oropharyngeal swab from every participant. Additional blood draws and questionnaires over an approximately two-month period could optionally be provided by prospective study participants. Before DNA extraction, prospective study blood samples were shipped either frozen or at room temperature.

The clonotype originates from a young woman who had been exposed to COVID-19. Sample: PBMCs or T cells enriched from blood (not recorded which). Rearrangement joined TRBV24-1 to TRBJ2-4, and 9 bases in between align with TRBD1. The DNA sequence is TGTGCCACCAGTGATGCGGGACAGGGCCTAGCCAAAAACATTCAGTACTTC. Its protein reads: CATSDAGQGLAKNIQYF.